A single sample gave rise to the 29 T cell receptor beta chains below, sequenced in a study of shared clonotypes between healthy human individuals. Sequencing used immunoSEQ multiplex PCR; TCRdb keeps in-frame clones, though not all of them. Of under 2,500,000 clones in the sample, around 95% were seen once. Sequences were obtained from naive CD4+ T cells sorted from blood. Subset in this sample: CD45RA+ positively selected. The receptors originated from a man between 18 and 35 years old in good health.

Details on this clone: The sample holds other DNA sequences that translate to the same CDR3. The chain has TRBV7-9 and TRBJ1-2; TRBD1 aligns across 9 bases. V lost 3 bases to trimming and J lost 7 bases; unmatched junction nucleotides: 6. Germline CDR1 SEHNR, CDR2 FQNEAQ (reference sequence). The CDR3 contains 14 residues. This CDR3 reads CASSLDGTGIGYTF. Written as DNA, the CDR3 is TGTGCCAGCAGCTTGGACGGGACAGGGATTGGCTACACCTTC.

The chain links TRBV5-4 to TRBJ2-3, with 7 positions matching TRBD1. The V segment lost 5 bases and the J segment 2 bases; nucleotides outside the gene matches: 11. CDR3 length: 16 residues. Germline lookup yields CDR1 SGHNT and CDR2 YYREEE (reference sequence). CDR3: CASSIGQEVPTDTQYF. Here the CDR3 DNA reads TGTGCCAGCAGTATCGGACAGGAGGTTCCCACAGATACGCAGTATTTT.

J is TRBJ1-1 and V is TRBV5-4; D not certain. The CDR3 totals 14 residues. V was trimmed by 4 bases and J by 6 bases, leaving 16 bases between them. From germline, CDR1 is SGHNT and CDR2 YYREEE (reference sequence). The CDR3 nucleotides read TGTGCCAGCAGCCCCCGGGCGGTCGAGGCTGAAGCTTTCTTT. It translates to CASSPRAVEAEAFF.

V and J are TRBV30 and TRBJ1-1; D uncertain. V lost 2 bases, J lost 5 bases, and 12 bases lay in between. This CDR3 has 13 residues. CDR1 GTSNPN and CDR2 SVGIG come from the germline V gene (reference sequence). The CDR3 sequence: CAWSREGGTEAFF. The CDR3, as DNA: TGTGCCTGGAGTAGGGAGGGTGGGACTGAAGCTTTCTTT.

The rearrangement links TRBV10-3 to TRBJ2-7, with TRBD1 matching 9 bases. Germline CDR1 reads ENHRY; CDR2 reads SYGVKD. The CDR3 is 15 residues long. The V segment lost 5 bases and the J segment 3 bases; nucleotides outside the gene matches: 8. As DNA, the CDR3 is TGTGCCATCAGTCCTTCCGGGACAGGGAACTACGAGCAGTACTTC. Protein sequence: CAISPSGTGNYEQYF.

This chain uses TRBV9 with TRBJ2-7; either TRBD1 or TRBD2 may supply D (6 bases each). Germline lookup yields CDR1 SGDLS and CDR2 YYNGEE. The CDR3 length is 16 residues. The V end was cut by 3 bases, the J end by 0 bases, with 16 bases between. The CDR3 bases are TGTGCCAGCAGCGCAGGCTGGGGGGCCACCTCCTACGAGCAGTACTTC. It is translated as CASSAGWGATSYEQYF.

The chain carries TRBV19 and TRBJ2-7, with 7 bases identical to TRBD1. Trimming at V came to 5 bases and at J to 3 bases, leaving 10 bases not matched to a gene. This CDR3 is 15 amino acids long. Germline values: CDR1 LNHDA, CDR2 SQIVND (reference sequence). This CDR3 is CASSYQGEPIYEQYF. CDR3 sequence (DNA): TGTGCCAGTAGTTACCAGGGGGAGCCGATCTACGAGCAGTACTTC.

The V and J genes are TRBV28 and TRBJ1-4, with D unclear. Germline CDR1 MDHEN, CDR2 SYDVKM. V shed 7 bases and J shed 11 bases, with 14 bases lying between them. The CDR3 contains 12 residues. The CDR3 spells CASTEGARKLFF. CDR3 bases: TGTGCCAGCACCGAGGGTGCGCGGAAACTGTTTTTT.

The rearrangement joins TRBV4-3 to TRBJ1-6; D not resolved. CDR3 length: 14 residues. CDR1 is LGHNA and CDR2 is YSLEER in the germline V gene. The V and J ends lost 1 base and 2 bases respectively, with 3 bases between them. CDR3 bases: TGCGCCAGCAGCCAAGGAACCTATAATTCACCCCTCCACTTT. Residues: CASSQGTYNSPLHF.

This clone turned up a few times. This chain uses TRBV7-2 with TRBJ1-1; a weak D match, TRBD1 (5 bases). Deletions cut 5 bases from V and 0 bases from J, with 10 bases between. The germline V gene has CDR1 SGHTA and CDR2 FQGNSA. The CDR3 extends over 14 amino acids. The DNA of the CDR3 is TGTGCCAGCAGCCAAGACAGCCTGAACACTGAAGCTTTCTTT. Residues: CASSQDSLNTEAFF.

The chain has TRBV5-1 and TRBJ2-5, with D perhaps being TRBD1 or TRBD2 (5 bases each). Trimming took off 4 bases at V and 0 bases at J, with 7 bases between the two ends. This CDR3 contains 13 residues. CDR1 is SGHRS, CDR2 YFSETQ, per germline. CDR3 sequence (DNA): TGCGCCAGCAGCGTGGGGGACCAAGAGACCCAGTACTTC. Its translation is CASSVGDQETQYF.

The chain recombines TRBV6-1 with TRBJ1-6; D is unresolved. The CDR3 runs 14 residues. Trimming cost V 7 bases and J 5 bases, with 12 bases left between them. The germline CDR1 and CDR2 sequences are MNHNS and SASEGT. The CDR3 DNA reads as TGTGCCAGCACCCCCCTGAGTGATAATTCACCCCTCCACTTT. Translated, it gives CASTPLSDNSPLHF.

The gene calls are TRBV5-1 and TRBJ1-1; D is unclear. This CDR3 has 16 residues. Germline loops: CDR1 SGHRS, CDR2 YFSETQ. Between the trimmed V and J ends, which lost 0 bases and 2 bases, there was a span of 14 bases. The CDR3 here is CASSLEGLDTNTEAFF. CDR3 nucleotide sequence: TGCGCCAGCAGCTTGGAAGGGTTAGACACTAACACTGAAGCTTTCTTT.

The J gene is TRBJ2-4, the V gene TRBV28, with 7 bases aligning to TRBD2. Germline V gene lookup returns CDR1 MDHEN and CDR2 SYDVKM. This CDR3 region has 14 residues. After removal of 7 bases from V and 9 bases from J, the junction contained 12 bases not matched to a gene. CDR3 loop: CASTLGGWAGIQYF. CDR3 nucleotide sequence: TGTGCCAGCACCTTGGGGGGGTGGGCTGGCATTCAGTACTTC.

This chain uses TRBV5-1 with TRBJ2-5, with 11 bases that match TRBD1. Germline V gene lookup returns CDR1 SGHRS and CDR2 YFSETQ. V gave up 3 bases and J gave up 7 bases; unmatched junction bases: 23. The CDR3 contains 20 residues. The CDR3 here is CASSSPRPGQGVWGRVTQYF. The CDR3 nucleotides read TGCGCCAGCAGCTCCCCCCGCCCGGGACAGGGGGTCTGGGGAAGGGTGACCCAGTACTTC.

The CDR3 DNA reads as TGTGCCAGCAGCTCTGGGACAGGGAACACTGAAGCTTTCTTT. It yields the protein CASSSGTGNTEAFF. J is TRBJ1-1 and V is TRBV13, with 8 positions matching TRBD1. The CDR3 loop spans 14 amino acids. Germline CDR1 is PRHDT and CDR2 is FYEKMQ (reference sequence). V lost 4 bases and J lost 1; bases outside the gene matches: 2. The full variable domain, completed using reference TRBV13 and TRBJ1-1, is AAGVIQSPRHLIKEKRETATLKCYPIPRHDTVYWYQQGPGQDPQFLISFYEKMQSDKGSIPDRFSAQQFSDYHSELNMSSLELGDSALYFCASSSGTGNTEAFFGQGTRLTVV.

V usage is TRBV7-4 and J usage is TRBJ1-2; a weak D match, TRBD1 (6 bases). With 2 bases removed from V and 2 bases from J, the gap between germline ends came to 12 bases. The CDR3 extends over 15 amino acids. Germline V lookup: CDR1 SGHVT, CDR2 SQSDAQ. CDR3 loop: CASSLRAGVNYGYTF. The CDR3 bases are TGTGCCAGCAGCTTAAGGGCAGGGGTAAACTATGGCTACACCTTC.

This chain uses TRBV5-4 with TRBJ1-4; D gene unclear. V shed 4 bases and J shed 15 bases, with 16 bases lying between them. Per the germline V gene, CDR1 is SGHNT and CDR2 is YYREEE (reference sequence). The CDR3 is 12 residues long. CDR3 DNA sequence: TGTGCCAGCAGCGCCCCCGGCAGGTCAATGTTTTTT. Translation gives CASSAPGRSMFF. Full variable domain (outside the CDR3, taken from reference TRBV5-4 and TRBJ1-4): ETGVTQSPTHLIKTRGQQVTLRCSSQSGHNTVSWYQQALGQGPQFIFQYYREEENGRGNFPPRFSGLQFPNYSSELNVNALELDDSALYLCASSAPGRSMFFGSGTQLSVL.

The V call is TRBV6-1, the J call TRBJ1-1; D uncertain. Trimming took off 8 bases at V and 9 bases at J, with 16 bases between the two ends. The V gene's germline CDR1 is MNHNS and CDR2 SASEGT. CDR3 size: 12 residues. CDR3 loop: CASHDWGTKAFF. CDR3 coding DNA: TGTGCCAGCCACGATTGGGGTACCAAAGCTTTCTTT.

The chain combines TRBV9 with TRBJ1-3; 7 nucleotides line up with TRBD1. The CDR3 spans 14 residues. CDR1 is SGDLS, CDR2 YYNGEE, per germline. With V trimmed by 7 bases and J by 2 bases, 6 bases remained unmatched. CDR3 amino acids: CASAPQGAGNTIYF. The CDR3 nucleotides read TGTGCCAGCGCTCCCCAGGGGGCTGGAAACACCATATATTTT. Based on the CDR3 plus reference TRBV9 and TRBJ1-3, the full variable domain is DSGVTQTPKHLITATGQRVTLRCSPRSGDLSVYWYQQSLDQGLQFLIQYYNGEERAKGNILERFSAQQFPDLHSELNLSSLELGDSALYFCASAPQGAGNTIYFGEGSWLTVV.

CDR3 amino acids: CASSADRTNEKLFF. CDR3 DNA sequence: TGTGCCAGCTCAGCGGACAGAACTAATGAAAAACTGTTTTTT. The V and J genes are TRBV18 and TRBJ1-4, with D possibly matching TRBD1 (6 bases). Germline CDR1 is KGHSH and CDR2 is LQKENI. V lost 5 bases to trimming and J lost 1 base, with 8 bases between them. The CDR3 covers 14 residues.

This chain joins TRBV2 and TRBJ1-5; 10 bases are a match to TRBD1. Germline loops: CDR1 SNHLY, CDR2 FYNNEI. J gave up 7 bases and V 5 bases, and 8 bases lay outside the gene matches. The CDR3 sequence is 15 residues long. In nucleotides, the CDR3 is TGTGCCAGCAGTTGGGGACAGGGGAAGGGACAGCCCCAGCATTTT. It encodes CASSWGQGKGQPQHF.

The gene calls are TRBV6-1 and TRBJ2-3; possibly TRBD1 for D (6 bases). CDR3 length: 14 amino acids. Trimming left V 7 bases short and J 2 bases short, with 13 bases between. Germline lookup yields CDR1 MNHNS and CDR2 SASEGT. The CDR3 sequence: CASTRTVYTDTQYF. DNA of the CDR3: TGTGCCAGCACCAGGACAGTATACACAGATACGCAGTATTTT.

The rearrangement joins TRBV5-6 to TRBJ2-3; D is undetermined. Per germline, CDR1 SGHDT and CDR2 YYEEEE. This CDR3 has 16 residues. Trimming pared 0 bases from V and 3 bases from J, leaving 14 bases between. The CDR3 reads CASSLALGMWTDTQYF. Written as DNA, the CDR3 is TGTGCCAGCAGCTTGGCTCTGGGAATGTGGACAGATACGCAGTATTTT.

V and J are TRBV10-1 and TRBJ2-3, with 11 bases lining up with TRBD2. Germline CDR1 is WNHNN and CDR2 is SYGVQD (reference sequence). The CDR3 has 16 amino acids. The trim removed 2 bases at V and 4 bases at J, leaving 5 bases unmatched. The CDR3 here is CASSETSGGRADTQYF. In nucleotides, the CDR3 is TGCGCCAGCAGTGAGACTAGCGGGGGTCGAGCAGATACGCAGTATTTT.

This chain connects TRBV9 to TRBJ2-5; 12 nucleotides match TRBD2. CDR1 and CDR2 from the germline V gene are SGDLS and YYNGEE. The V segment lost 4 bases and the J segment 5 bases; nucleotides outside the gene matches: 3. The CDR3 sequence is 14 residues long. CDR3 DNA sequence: TGTGCCAGCAGCATTGGACTAGCGGGGGAGACCCAGTACTTC. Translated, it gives CASSIGLAGETQYF.

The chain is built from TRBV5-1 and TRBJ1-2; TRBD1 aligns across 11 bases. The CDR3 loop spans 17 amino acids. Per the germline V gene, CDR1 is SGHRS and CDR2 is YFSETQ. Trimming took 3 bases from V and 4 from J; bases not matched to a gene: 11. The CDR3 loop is CASSSVQGQGVSYGYTF. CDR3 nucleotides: TGCGCCAGCAGCTCGGTGCAGGGACAGGGGGTTAGCTATGGCTACACCTTC.

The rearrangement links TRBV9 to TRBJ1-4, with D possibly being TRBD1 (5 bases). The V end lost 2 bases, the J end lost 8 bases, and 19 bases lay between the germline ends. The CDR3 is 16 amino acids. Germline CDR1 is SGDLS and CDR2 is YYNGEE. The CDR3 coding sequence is TGTGCCAGCAGCGTTGGGACGGCCTGGGGATCGGAAAAACTGTTTTTT. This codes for CASSVGTAWGSEKLFF.

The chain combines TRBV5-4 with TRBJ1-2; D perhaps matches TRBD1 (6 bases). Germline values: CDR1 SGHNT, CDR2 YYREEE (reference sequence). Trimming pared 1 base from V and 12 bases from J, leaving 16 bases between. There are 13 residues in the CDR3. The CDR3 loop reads CASSLITGQLNTF. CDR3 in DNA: TGTGCCAGCAGCTTGATTACAGGACAGTTAAACACCTTC.